Listed below are T cell receptor beta chains from one sample, sequenced in a study of cytotoxic CD8 clonotypes in ibrutinib-treated CLL. The assay was immunoSEQ multiplex PCR, and TCRdb's table has in-frame clones only and misses some. The data hold approximately 170,000 clones, with about 88% observed a single time. The material was PBMCs, obtained at disease progression, from a patient treated with ibrutinib. The receptors stem from a human donor with chronic lymphocytic leukemia. The CDR3 runs from the conserved cysteine through the conserved F or W. A D gene is named only where the DNA matches it firmly. Clone sizes are given selectively: once, few, many, or a class where the clone is expanded.

cdr3_length | j_call | clone_size | v_call | d_call | cdr3_aa | cdr3_nt
18 | TRBJ2-3 | once | TRBV7-3 | TRBD2 | CASSLVGTSGRGPDTQYF | TGTGCCAGCAGCTTAGTAGGTACTAGCGGGAGAGGGCCAGATACGCAGTATTTT
15 | TRBJ2-1 | NA | TRBV6-6 | TRBD2 | CASSFSGLSYNEQFF | TGTGCCAGCAGTTTTAGCGGGCTCTCCTACAATGAGCAGTTCTTC
15 | TRBJ1-1 | NA | TRBV6-5 | TRBD1 | CASSTRTGGSTEAFF | TGTGCCAGCAGCACAAGGACAGGGGGCTCGACTGAAGCTTTCTTT
19 | TRBJ2-2 | NA | TRBV7-2 | TRBD2 | CASSSPPGTRTRATGELFF | TGTGCCAGCAGCTCCCCCCCCGGGACTAGGACGCGAGCCACCGGGGAGCTGTTTTTT
14 | TRBJ2-7 | NA | TRBV7-2 | TRBD1 | CASSSPDRFYEQYF | TGTGCCAGCAGCTCCCCGGACAGGTTCTACGAGCAGTACTTC
16 | TRBJ1-2 | NA | TRBV28 | TRBD1 | CASSASPGQGARGYTF | TGTGCCAGCAGTGCAAGTCCCGGACAGGGGGCGCGTGGCTACACCTTC
16 | TRBJ2-1 | NA | TRBV7-3 | TRBD1 | CASSLQGAPPYNEQFF | TGTGCCAGCAGCTTACAGGGGGCGCCCCCCTACAATGAGCAGTTCTTC
12 | TRBJ1-1 | NA | TRBV19 | NA | CASSTTGNGAFF | TGTGCCAGTAGCACAACAGGGAACGGAGCTTTCTTT
18 | TRBJ2-7 | NA | TRBV7-2 | TRBD2 | CASSLGVAGVGFSREQYF | TGTGCCAGCAGCTTAGGGGTAGCGGGAGTAGGTTTCTCGAGGGAGCAGTACTTC
14 | TRBJ1-2 | NA | TRBV6-5 | NA | CASTHPDRPYGYTF | TGTGCCAGCACTCACCCCGACAGACCCTATGGCTACACCTTC
13 | TRBJ1-2 | NA | TRBV19 | NA | CASRPEGTYGYTF | TGTGCCAGTAGGCCCGAGGGTACCTATGGCTACACCTTC
16 | TRBJ2-5 | once | TRBV15 | NA | CATRLQGLSRIETQYF | TGTGCCACCAGGTTACAGGGCTTGTCCCGCATAGAGACCCAGTACTTC
14 | TRBJ1-1 | NA | TRBV19 | TRBD1 | CASSSTGGATEAFF | TGTGCCAGTAGTTCGACAGGGGGGGCCACTGAAGCTTTCTTT
14 | TRBJ1-5 | NA | TRBV6-6 | TRBD1 | CASRIGTGNQPQHF | TGTGCCAGCAGGATAGGGACAGGGAATCAGCCCCAGCATTTT
14 | TRBJ2-7 | NA | TRBV5-1 | NA | CASSLAGVVGEQYF | TGCGCCAGCAGCCTGGCCGGCGTAGTCGGCGAGCAGTACTTC
14 | TRBJ2-7 | NA | TRBV4-3 | NA | CASSQWTDHYEQYF | TGCGCCAGCAGCCAATGGACAGACCACTACGAGCAGTACTTC
14 | TRBJ2-4 | NA | TRBV19 | TRBD1 | CASSFDREINIQYF | TGTGCCAGTAGTTTTGACAGGGAGATAAACATTCAGTACTTC
17 | TRBJ2-7 | NA | TRBV11-3 | TRBD2 | CASSLTSGRAPGYEQYF | TGTGCCAGCAGCTTAACTAGCGGGAGGGCCCCGGGTTACGAGCAGTACTTC
16 | TRBJ1-2 | NA | TRBV7-8 | TRBD1 | CASSLPGQMIYYGYTF | TGTGCCAGCAGCTTACCGGGACAGATGATATACTATGGCTACACCTTC
15 | TRBJ2-1 | few | TRBV11-3 | TRBD2 | CASSQRLAGSNEQFF | TGTGCCAGCAGCCAGAGACTAGCGGGCAGCAATGAGCAGTTCTTC
13 | TRBJ1-1 | NA | TRBV7-2 | NA | CASSLAGNTEAFF | TGTGCCAGCAGCTTAGCGGGGAACACTGAAGCTTTCTTT
14 | TRBJ1-1 | NA | TRBV7-3 | NA | CASSATGVNTEAFF | TGTGCCAGCAGCGCAACCGGGGTGAACACTGAAGCTTTCTTT
17 | TRBJ2-2 | NA | TRBV11-2 | TRBD2 | CASSLDPTSGSAGELFF | TGTGCCAGCAGCTTAGACCCGACCAGCGGGAGCGCCGGGGAGCTGTTTTTT
17 | TRBJ1-2 | NA | TRBV28 | TRBD1 | CASSPGTGVRFSYGYTF | TGTGCCAGCAGTCCGGGGACAGGGGTTAGGTTTTCCTATGGCTACACCTTC
13 | TRBJ2-1 | NA | TRBV4-2 | TRBD2 | CASSPTTREEQFF | TGTGCCAGCAGCCCGACCACGCGGGAGGAGCAGTTCTTC
14 | TRBJ2-7 | NA | TRBV11-3 | TRBD2 | CASSPTSGSYEQYF | TGTGCCAGCAGCCCAACTAGCGGGAGTTACGAGCAGTACTTC
15 | TRBJ2-2 | NA | TRBV7-9 | NA | CASSLGGRNTGELFF | TGTGCCAGCAGCTTAGGTGGGAGGAACACCGGGGAGCTGTTTTTT
15 | TRBJ2-7 | NA | TRBV4-2 | NA | CASSQEGISLTEQYF | TGTGCCAGCAGCCAGGAGGGAATCTCCCTGACGGAGCAGTACTTC
13 | TRBJ1-2 | NA | TRBV30 | TRBD1 | CAWRGTGDYGYTF | TGTGCCTGGAGGGGGACAGGGGATTATGGCTACACCTTC
16 | TRBJ2-2 | once | TRBV19 | NA | CASSYTAQSPTGELFF | TGTGCCAGTAGTTACACAGCTCAAAGCCCGACCGGGGAGCTGTTTTTT
16 | TRBJ2-3 | few | TRBV5-1 | NA | CASSLDRLGARDTQYF | TGCGCCAGCAGCTTGGACCGGCTCGGAGCCAGAGATACGCAGTATTTT
14 | TRBJ1-4 | NA | TRBV4-1 | NA | CASSQARAGEKLFF | TGCGCCAGCAGCCAAGCAAGAGCTGGGGAAAAACTGTTTTTT
14 | TRBJ2-3 | NA | TRBV19 | NA | CASSKRGATDTQYF | TGTGCCAGTAGTAAGAGGGGGGCCACAGATACGCAGTATTTT
14 | TRBJ1-1 | NA | TRBV19 | NA | CASRGRDRNTEAFF | TGTGCCAGTAGAGGTCGGGACCGGAACACTGAAGCTTTCTTT
11 | TRBJ2-7 | NA | TRBV7-9 | NA | CASTKEGEQYF | TGTGCCAGCACTAAAGAGGGCGAGCAGTACTTC
13 | TRBJ2-1 | NA | TRBV2 | NA | CATLFIAYNEQFF | TGTGCCACCCTTTTCATTGCCTACAATGAGCAGTTCTTC
11 | TRBJ2-7 | NA | TRBV5-6 | NA | CASSRGYEQYF | TGTGCCAGCAGCCGAGGGTACGAGCAGTACTTC
20 | TRBJ2-3 | NA | TRBV2 | TRBD2 | CASRDKTSGRYRDGPDTQYF | TGTGCCAGCAGGGACAAGACTAGCGGGAGATACCGGGATGGCCCAGATACGCAGTATTTT
15 | TRBJ2-5 | NA | TRBV11-2 | TRBD2 | CASTHSGRVRETQYF | TGTGCCAGCACCCATAGCGGGAGGGTCCGAGAGACCCAGTACTTC
15 | TRBJ2-3 | NA | TRBV5-1 | TRBD2 | CASSLVLAGADTQYF | TGCGCCAGCAGCTTGGTGTTAGCGGGAGCAGATACGCAGTATTTT
13 | TRBJ2-6 | NA | TRBV6-5 | NA | CASRGSGANVLTF | TGTGCCAGCAGAGGCTCTGGGGCCAACGTCCTGACTTTC
14 | TRBJ2-7 | once | TRBV19 | NA | CASSIISEGSEQYF | TGTGCCAGTAGTATAATATCGGAGGGTTCCGAGCAGTACTTC
16 | TRBJ2-5 | NA | TRBV7-2 | TRBD2 | CASSPLGLALQETQYF | TGTGCCAGCAGCCCCTTGGGACTAGCGTTACAAGAGACCCAGTACTTC
16 | TRBJ2-2 | NA | TRBV5-1 | NA | CASSLEGSRYTGELFF | TGCGCCAGCAGCTTGGAGGGGAGTCGGTACACCGGGGAGCTGTTTTTT
16 | TRBJ1-3 | NA | TRBV6-5 | NA | CASSYSMGNSGNTIYF | TGTGCCAGCAGTTACTCGATGGGGAACTCTGGAAACACCATATATTTT
15 | TRBJ2-5 | NA | TRBV2 | TRBD2 | CASSELAGGIETQYF | TGTGCCAGCAGTGAACTGGCGGGAGGTATAGAGACCCAGTACTTC
14 | TRBJ2-7 | NA | TRBV6-1 | NA | CASSPSATNYEQYF | TGTGCCAGCAGTCCTAGCGCAACGAATTACGAGCAGTACTTC
20 | TRBJ2-1 | NA | TRBV5-4 | NA | CASSLDLAHQQFSSYNEQFF | TGTGCCAGCAGCTTGGATCTAGCCCACCAACAATTCAGCTCCTACAATGAGCAGTTCTTC
15 | TRBJ1-2 | NA | TRBV27 | NA | CASSLASGRRYGYTF | TGTGCCAGCAGTTTGGCGTCAGGGCGGAGGTATGGCTACACCTTC
15 | TRBJ2-5 | NA | TRBV5-4 | TRBD1 | CASSLPGQGKETQYF | TGTGCCAGCAGCTTGCCGGGACAGGGAAAAGAGACCCAGTACTTC
15 | TRBJ2-3 | NA | TRBV4-1 | NA | CASSQLQGRADTQYF | TGCGCCAGCAGCCAGCTACAGGGTAGGGCCGATACGCAGTATTTT